This T cell receptor (beta chain) was profiled in a study of T and B cells in COVID-19 patients. Study-level information: Blood was sampled from COVID-19 patients who were either actively infected or recovered. Recovered patients mostly had mild to moderate COVID-19 managed as outpatients. Of over 19 active-infection patients, about a dozen were critically ill with mechanical ventilation or extracorporeal membrane oxygenation.

TRB was amplified from around 250-500 ng of blood genomic DNA. Study-wide results and limits: In COVID-19 patients, T cell receptor beta variable and joining gene use was reportedly strongly skewed.

As concerns this clonotype: Its antigen is as yet unknown. One end of the junction varies from germline; a read error may be responsible.

This CDR3 is built from 14 residues. The germline V gene encodes CDR1 SGHAT and CDR2 FQDESV (reference sequence). TRB rearrangements were amplified by multiplex PCR with BIOMED2 TRB-A/B primers. TCRdb reprocessed the multiplex PCR reads via MiXCR and lists one record per CDR3 protein. The sample records around 5,000 distinct CDR3 sequences, 25% to 35% being singletons. This rearrangement joins TRBV11-1 to TRBJ2-7, with a tentative D call TRBD2 (5 bases). The sequenced sample consisted of blood. This clonotype was obtained from a human donor with active COVID-19. CDR3 protein: CASSVSGTTYEQYF. The CDR3 DNA sequence: TGCGCCAGCAGCGTCAGCGGAACGACCTACGAGCAGTACTTC. Complete variable domain (other parts from reference TRBV11-1 and TRBJ2-7): EAEVAQSPRYKITEKSQAVAFWCDPISGHATLYWYRQILGQGPELLVQFQDESVVDDSQLPKDRFSAERLKGVDSTLKIQPAELGDSAMYLCASSVSGTTYEQYFGPGTRLTVT.